The 22 T cell receptor beta chains given below trace back to one sample, sequenced in a study of shared clonotypes between healthy human individuals. Data came from immunoSEQ multiplex PCR; TCRdb stores just in-frame clones and leaves some out. The repertoire holds 2 million to 3 million clones, with under 95% as singletons. Sequences were obtained from naive CD4+ T cells from PBMCs. Specified subset: CD45RA+ positively selected. The receptor set was obtained from a man aged 18 to 30 in good health. Some clones in this sample may be carry-over from other donors' samples.

J is TRBJ2-3 and V is TRBV7-9; D perhaps matches TRBD2 (6 bases). The germline gives CDR1 SEHNR, CDR2 FQNEAQ (reference sequence). This CDR3 has 17 amino acids. V dropped 5 bases and J dropped 4 bases, with 22 bases sitting between them. CDR3 protein: CASSPKLVAEKADTQYF. CDR3 coding DNA: TGTGCCAGCAGCCCAAAGCTTGTAGCGGAAAAGGCAGATACGCAGTATTTT.

V usage is TRBV2 and J usage is TRBJ2-5; a weak D match, TRBD1 (5 bases). The CDR3 covers 13 residues. Trimming took 8 bases from V and 6 from J, leaving 16 bases between them. Germline loops: CDR1 SNHLY, CDR2 FYNNEI. As DNA, the CDR3 is TGTGCCAGCGGTACGTTAGACAGCAAGACCCAGTACTTC. This encodes CASGTLDSKTQYF.

CDR3 residues: CATSESGVGEKLFF. The CDR3 bases are TGTGCCACCAGCGAATCAGGCGTCGGTGAAAAACTGTTTTTT. This sequence joins TRBV28 and TRBJ1-4; no reliable D call. This CDR3 is built from 14 residues. Germline loops: CDR1 MDHEN, CDR2 SYDVKM. Trimming shortened V by 10 bases and J by 7 bases, and 19 bases separated the two germline ends.

The V and J genes are TRBV10-3 and TRBJ2-5; D call uncertain. The V end was cut by 2 bases, the J end by 5 bases, with 15 bases between. There are 15 residues in the CDR3. Germline assignment: CDR1 ENHRY and CDR2 SYGVKD. CDR3 residues: CAISEARPMEETQYF. CDR3 nucleotides: TGTGCCATCAGTGAGGCAAGGCCGATGGAGGAGACCCAGTACTTC.

The chain carries TRBV30 and TRBJ2-7; D ambiguous. The CDR3 consists of 12 residues. Per germline, CDR1 GTSNPN and CDR2 SVGIG (reference sequence). Trimming removed 2 bases at V and 4 bases at J, with 9 bases between. In DNA form, the CDR3 reads TGTGCCTGGAGTCCCCTGGATTACGAGCAGTACTTC. Its protein product is CAWSPLDYEQYF.

V and J are TRBV6-5 and TRBJ2-5, with unresolved D. This CDR3 has 13 residues. Germline assignment: CDR1 MNHEY and CDR2 SVGAGI. The germline V and J ends were trimmed by 0 bases and 5 bases, with 7 bases remaining between them. The CDR3 nucleotides are TGTGCCAGCAGTTACTCGAAATGGGAGACCCAGTACTTC. Protein: CASSYSKWETQYF.

This chain uses TRBV6-1 with TRBJ2-7; D is ambiguous. The CDR3 covers 13 residues. V gave up 4 bases and J gave up 3 bases, with 10 bases separating them. Germline-derived CDR1 and CDR2 are MNHNS and SASEGT. The CDR3 loop reads CASSGVRSYEQYF. The CDR3 DNA is TGTGCCAGCAGTGGGGTGAGGAGCTACGAGCAGTACTTC.

This chain connects TRBV7-2 to TRBJ2-3; D perhaps matches TRBD2 (6 bases). Germline V gene sequence: CDR1 SGHTA, CDR2 FQGNSA. This CDR3 comprises 16 residues. Trimming took 5 bases from V and 2 from J, leaving 17 bases between them. The CDR3 here is CASSIGGTSYTDTQYF. CDR3 sequence (DNA): TGTGCCAGCAGCATAGGTGGGACTTCCTACACAGATACGCAGTATTTT.

The rearrangement links TRBV5-4 to TRBJ2-2, with D possibly being TRBD2 (7 bases). V was trimmed by 0 bases and J by 8 bases, leaving 20 bases between them. The germline V gene encodes CDR1 SGHNT and CDR2 YYREEE (reference sequence). The CDR3 is 17 residues long. The CDR3 DNA sequence: TGTGCCAGCAGCTTGGCGCTGGGAGGGGGAATACCGGGGGAGCTGTTTTTT. Its translation: CASSLALGGGIPGELFF. Together with reference TRBV5-4 and TRBJ2-2, the CDR3 gives the full variable domain: ETGVTQSPTHLIKTRGQQVTLRCSSQSGHNTVSWYQQALGQGPQFIFQYYREEENGRGNFPPRFSGLQFPNYSSELNVNALELDDSALYLCASSLALGGGIPGELFFGEGSRLTVL.

J is TRBJ2-7 and V is TRBV28; no clear D. From germline, CDR1 is MDHEN and CDR2 SYDVKM. V gave up 7 bases and J gave up 8 bases, with 12 bases separating them. This CDR3 comprises 11 residues. In DNA, the CDR3 is TGTGCCAGCACCGACGGCCGGAAGCAGTACTTC. Its protein product is CASTDGRKQYF.

The chain uses TRBV19 and TRBJ1-3; possibly TRBD1 for D (6 bases). The germline CDR1 and CDR2 sequences are LNHDA and SQIVND (reference sequence). There are 14 residues in the CDR3. V gave up 4 bases and J gave up 4 bases, with 11 bases separating them. In nucleotides, the CDR3 is TGTGCCAGTAGTACCGCAGGGGCAGGAAACACCATATATTTT. The encoded protein is CASSTAGAGNTIYF.

This rearrangement joins TRBV5-1 to TRBJ2-7; tentative D call: TRBD2 (6 bases). V lost 0 bases, J lost 6 bases, and 13 bases lay in between. Germline CDR1 is SGHRS and CDR2 is YFSETQ. The CDR3 loop spans 14 amino acids. CDR3: CASSLVGGPTEQYF. DNA for the CDR3: TGCGCCAGCAGCTTGGTTGGAGGGCCGACCGAGCAGTACTTC. The variable domain in full, completed from reference TRBV5-1 and TRBJ2-7, reads KAGVTQTPRYLIKTRGQQVTLSCSPISGHRSVSWYQQTPGQGLQFLFEYFSETQRNKGNFPGRFSGRQFSNSRSEMNVSTLELGDSALYLCASSLVGGPTEQYFGPGTRLTVT.

This clone was found once. The chain couples TRBV6-5 to TRBJ1-1; D might be TRBD1 (5 bases). V lost 6 bases and J lost 5, with 13 bases in between. From germline, CDR1 is MNHEY and CDR2 SVGAGI. The CDR3 contains 13 residues. DNA for the CDR3: TGTGCCAGCAGGACCCCCGGGGGGACTGAAGCTTTCTTT. This codes for CASRTPGGTEAFF.

This chain uses TRBV6-6 with TRBJ2-1, with D maybe TRBD2 (6 bases). There are 15 residues in the CDR3. Trimming stripped 0 bases from V and 8 bases from J, with 14 bases between. The germline gives CDR1 MNHNY, CDR2 SVGAGI (reference sequence). CDR3 protein: CASSYSSGRDYEQFF. The DNA of the CDR3 is TGTGCCAGCAGTTACTCTTCCGGGAGAGACTATGAGCAGTTCTTC.

The V gene is TRBV6-6, the J gene TRBJ2-1, with 9 bases lining up with TRBD2. V gave up 2 bases and J gave up 10 bases; unmatched junction bases: 12. There are 16 residues in the CDR3. Germline CDR1 and CDR2: MNHNY and SVGAGI (reference sequence). CDR3 residues: CASSYKGLATGGEQFF. CDR3 in DNA: TGTGCCAGCAGTTACAAGGGACTAGCAACAGGAGGAGAGCAGTTCTTC.

As to this clone: The sample has other DNA sequences that encode this CDR3 too. The genes are TRBV28 and TRBJ2-7; 12 bases map to TRBD2. Germline CDR1 MDHEN, CDR2 SYDVKM. CDR3 length equals 15 residues. The junction had 2 bases not matched to a gene; V was cut back by 5 bases and J by 0 bases. The CDR3 DNA reads TGTGCCAGCAGTCTAGCGGGAGGGCCCTCCTACGAGCAGTACTTC. Protein: CASSLAGGPSYEQYF.

The chain combines TRBV4-3 with TRBJ1-4; D possibly corresponds to TRBD1 (5 bases). Trimming took 4 bases from V and 8 from J, leaving 20 bases between them. Germline CDR1 is LGHNA and CDR2 is YSLEER. The CDR3 spans 16 residues. The CDR3 reads CASSRSAGTLIEKLFF. CDR3 DNA sequence: TGCGCCAGCAGCCGGAGCGCCGGGACCCTGATCGAAAAACTGTTTTTT.

The chain couples TRBV11-2 to TRBJ2-3, with D uncertain. The CDR3 runs 15 residues. In germline, CDR1 is SGHAT, CDR2 FQNNGV. V was pared by 4 bases and J by 0 bases, with 11 bases between. This CDR3 is CASSSHLPSTDTQYF. DNA for the CDR3: TGTGCCAGCAGCTCTCACCTTCCTAGCACAGATACGCAGTATTTT.

The V gene is TRBV7-9, the J gene TRBJ1-1, with a weak D call TRBD1 (6 bases). The CDR3 runs 15 residues. Trimming removed 4 bases from V and 3 bases from J, with 15 bases in between. Germline V lookup: CDR1 SEHNR, CDR2 FQNEAQ (reference sequence). The CDR3 reads CASSSPRGADTEAFF. The CDR3 nucleotides are TGTGCCAGCAGCTCGCCAAGGGGGGCGGACACTGAAGCTTTCTTT. The full variable domain, with the rest looked up from reference TRBV7-9 and TRBJ1-1, is DTGVSQNPRHKITKRGQNVTFRCDPISEHNRLYWYRQTLGQGPEFLTYFQNEAQLEKSRLLSDRFSAERPKGSFSTLEIQRTEQGDSAMYLCASSSPRGADTEAFFGQGTRLTVV.

The gene calls are TRBV7-9 and TRBJ1-4, with a tentative D call TRBD1 (5 bases). Germline V CDR1 and CDR2: SEHNR, FQNEAQ (reference sequence). V gave up 3 bases and J gave up 0 bases, with 11 bases separating them. This CDR3 has 16 amino acids. The CDR3 DNA follows: TGTGCCAGCAGCTTGGGACCGCTTGCAACTAATGAAAAACTGTTTTTT. Protein sequence: CASSLGPLATNEKLFF.

This sequence joins TRBV6-5 and TRBJ2-6; D ambiguous. The CDR3 loop spans 14 amino acids. Per the germline V gene, CDR1 is MNHEY and CDR2 is SVGAGI. V was trimmed by 4 bases and J by 2 bases, leaving 6 bases between them. The CDR3 region has the DNA TGTGCCAGCAGTTCTCTTACTGGGGCCAACGTCCTGACTTTC. Protein sequence: CASSSLTGANVLTF.

The V call is TRBV6-6, the J call TRBJ2-2; 7 bases align to TRBD1. The CDR3 is 16 amino acids. V shed 4 bases and J 2 bases; nucleotides not matched to a gene: 7. Germline CDR1 MNHNY, CDR2 SVGAGI (reference sequence). CDR3 in amino acids: CASSSTDRVNTGELFF. The CDR3 bases are TGTGCCAGCAGTTCGACCGACAGGGTTAACACCGGGGAGCTGTTTTTT.